The present T cell receptor (beta chain) was sequenced within a study of T cells in Graves' hyperthyroidism and ophthalmopathy. Background on the study: Peripheral blood was drawn at first diagnosis, prior to all treatment. Findings and limits, study-wide: Blood also contained most expanded thyroid clonotypes above 0.001.

This clonotype was recorded at least ten times. The antigen is undetermined. It was RNA transcripts that yielded the amplified TCR beta CDR3 regions. The HTBI set primed first-round TCR CDR3 RT-PCR. TCRdb re-derived calls from the multiplex PCR reads in MiXCR, one entry per CDR3 protein. The table has under 650,000 distinct CDR3 sequences, around 15% seen once; the top ten hold around 4%. This clonotype was sampled from a woman in her twenties or thirties with Graves' hyperthyroidism. Sequencing was done on a sample of blood.

CDR3 region: CASSYQTGGKYEQYF. The CDR3 DNA follows: TGTGCCAGCAGTTACCAGACAGGGGGCAAATACGAGCAGTACTTC. The gene calls are TRBV6-6 and TRBJ2-7; 10 positions agree with TRBD1. The CDR3 runs to 15 residues. V lost 2 bases and J lost 4; bases outside the gene matches: 5. Germline V gene sequence: CDR1 MNHNY, CDR2 SVGAGI (reference sequence).